What follows are 2 T cell receptor beta chains derived from one specimen sequenced in a study of Ad26.COV2.S vaccination and SARS-CoV-2 variants. Sequencing used immunoSEQ multiplex PCR; TCRdb keeps in-frame clones, though not all of them. The data show roughly 460,000 clones, approximately 90% seen once. Treatment denoted: roughly 18 received Ad26.COV2.S at low or high dose, single or two shots; about 5 received placebo; per-sample allocation not given. Repertoires come from day 63 after the first vaccine or placebo injection. The material was peripheral blood, obtained in a trial of Ad26.COV2.S vaccine versus placebo. The receptor set was obtained from a person aged 18-60 years who received the Ad26.COV2.S COVID-19 vaccine or a placebo.

A note on this clone: One end of the junction does not line up with germline, which may come from a read error. This rearrangement joins TRBV20-1 to TRBJ2-7; 7 nucleotides match TRBD1. From germline, CDR1 is DFQATT and CDR2 SNEGSKA (reference sequence). The CDR3 totals 11 residues. The CDR3 DNA reads as TGCAGTGCTAGAGATTGGGGACAGCCGCGCTTC. Its translation: CSARDWGQPRF.

This clone was seen once. This rearrangement joins TRBV24-1 to TRBJ2-1; a weak D match, TRBD1 (5 bases). Trimming removed 7 bases at V and 4 bases at J, with 10 bases between. Germline loops: CDR1 KGHDR, CDR2 SFDVKD. The CDR3 totals 13 residues. This chain's CDR3 is CATRGLNYNEQFF. The CDR3 nucleotides are TGTGCCACCAGGGGGCTGAATTACAATGAGCAGTTCTTC.